A selection of T cell receptor beta chains follows, all from one sample in a study of Ad26.COV2.S vaccination and SARS-CoV-2 variants. TCRdb keeps only in-frame clones here, not all; method: immunoSEQ multiplex PCR. Altogether hundreds of thousands of clones are present, more than 75% being singletons, with the ten largest covering roughly 3.2%. Here the sequenced sample was peripheral blood, taken in a trial of Ad26.COV2.S vaccine versus placebo. These receptors were collected from a person between 18 and 59 years old who received the Ad26.COV2.S COVID-19 vaccine or a placebo. Each CDR3 is given with its conserved first and last residue. Fields, in order: clone size, D gene, V gene, J gene, CDR3 protein, CDR3 DNA. A D gene is named only where the DNA matches it firmly. The size entry is marked missing in some rows and otherwise reads once, few, many or a size class.

clone_size: .; d_call: TRBD1; v_call: TRBV3-1/TRBV3-2; j_call: TRBJ1-2; cdr3_aa: CASSPGQGSGGYTF; cdr3_nt: TGTGCCAGCAGCCCAGGACAGGGGTCGGGAGGCTACACCTTC
clone_size: once; d_call: .; v_call: TRBV6-5; j_call: TRBJ1-5; cdr3_aa: CASSYGGGNQPQHF; cdr3_nt: TGTGCCAGCAGTTACGGGGGCGGCAATCAGCCCCAGCATTTT
clone_size: .; d_call: .; v_call: TRBV13; j_call: TRBJ2-3; cdr3_aa: CASSSTTQGDTQYF; cdr3_nt: TGTGCCAGCAGCTCCACAACACAAGGAGATACGCAGTATTTT
clone_size: few; d_call: .; v_call: TRBV7-9; j_call: TRBJ1-1; cdr3_aa: CASGQQLNTEAFF; cdr3_nt: TGTGCCAGCGGCCAACAGTTGAACACTGAAGCTTTCTTT
clone_size: .; d_call: .; v_call: TRBV21-1; j_call: TRBJ1-5; cdr3_aa: CASSPPTGDSNQPQHF; cdr3_nt: TGTGCCAGCAGCCCCCCGACAGGGGATAGCAATCAGCCCCAGCATTTT
clone_size: .; d_call: TRBD1; v_call: TRBV7-8; j_call: TRBJ1-5; cdr3_aa: CASSSGQELNQPQHF; cdr3_nt: TGTGCCAGCAGCTCCGGACAGGAGCTAAATCAGCCCCAGCATTTT
clone_size: .; d_call: TRBD1; v_call: TRBV6-6; j_call: TRBJ2-7; cdr3_aa: CASSYLGGSEQYF; cdr3_nt: TGTGCCAGCAGTTACCTAGGGGGCTCCGAGCAGTACTTC
clone_size: .; d_call: .; v_call: TRBV4-1; j_call: TRBJ2-5; cdr3_aa: CASSQDPRIYQETQYF; cdr3_nt: TGCGCCAGCAGCCAAGATCCCAGGATATACCAAGAGACCCAGTACTTC
clone_size: .; d_call: .; v_call: TRBV5-6; j_call: TRBJ2-5; cdr3_aa: CASSLEGRGAGTQYF; cdr3_nt: TGTGCCAGCAGCTTGGAGGGGCGCGGCGCGGGGACCCAGTACTTC
clone_size: .; d_call: TRBD2; v_call: TRBV4-1; j_call: TRBJ2-5; cdr3_aa: CASSQEKTSGSKKTQYF; cdr3_nt: TGCGCCAGCAGCCAAGAAAAGACTAGCGGGAGTAAGAAGACCCAGTACTTC
clone_size: .; d_call: .; v_call: TRBV7-9; j_call: TRBJ1-5; cdr3_aa: CVVGQQGQPQHF; cdr3_nt: TGTGTCGTCGGTCAACAGGGCCAGCCCCAGCATTTT
clone_size: .; d_call: .; v_call: TRBV6-2/TRBV6-3; j_call: TRBJ2-2; cdr3_aa: CASSYSGTYTGELFF; cdr3_nt: TGTGCCAGCAGTTACTCAGGGACTTACACCGGGGAGCTGTTTTTT
clone_size: .; d_call: TRBD1; v_call: TRBV5-4; j_call: TRBJ1-5; cdr3_aa: CASSLPGQGQPQHF; cdr3_nt: TGTGCCAGCAGCTTGCCGGGACAGGGGCAGCCCCAGCATTTT
clone_size: .; d_call: .; v_call: TRBV7-6; j_call: TRBJ2-7; cdr3_aa: CASSLGAGTSYEQYF; cdr3_nt: TGTGCCAGCAGCTTAGGGGCAGGTACCTCCTACGAGCAGTACTTC
clone_size: .; d_call: .; v_call: TRBV29-1; j_call: TRBJ1-1; cdr3_aa: CSVGQPNTEAFF; cdr3_nt: TGCAGCGTTGGGCAGCCGAACACTGAAGCTTTCTTT
clone_size: .; d_call: .; v_call: TRBV11-2; j_call: TRBJ1-2; cdr3_aa: CASSLTLGSYGGYTF; cdr3_nt: TGTGCCAGCAGCTTAACGTTAGGGTCTTACGGTGGCTACACCTTC
clone_size: .; d_call: .; v_call: TRBV5-6; j_call: TRBJ2-1; cdr3_aa: CASSLNPGLLYNEQFF; cdr3_nt: TGTGCCAGCAGCTTGAACCCGGGACTCCTATACAATGAGCAGTTCTTC
clone_size: few; d_call: .; v_call: TRBV15; j_call: TRBJ1-5; cdr3_aa: CATSRDFGSNQPQHF; cdr3_nt: TGTGCCACCAGCAGAGACTTCGGGAGTAATCAGCCCCAGCATTTT
clone_size: .; d_call: .; v_call: TRBV4-2; j_call: TRBJ1-1; cdr3_aa: CASSQDFNRGTEAFF; cdr3_nt: TGTGCCAGCAGCCAAGATTTCAACCGGGGCACTGAAGCTTTCTTT
clone_size: .; d_call: .; v_call: TRBV7-9; j_call: TRBJ2-3; cdr3_aa: CASSLQGSGFRGDTQYF; cdr3_nt: TGTGCCAGCAGCTTACAGGGTAGCGGATTCAGGGGAGATACGCAGTATTTT
clone_size: .; d_call: .; v_call: TRBV12-3/TRBV12-4; j_call: TRBJ1-1; cdr3_aa: CASSLGTEAFF; cdr3_nt: TGTGCCAGCAGTCTGGGCACTGAAGCTTTCTTT
clone_size: .; d_call: TRBD1; v_call: TRBV11-2; j_call: TRBJ1-2; cdr3_aa: CASSSRTRTGDYGYTF; cdr3_nt: TGTGCCAGCAGCTCCCGCACCAGGACAGGGGACTATGGCTACACCTTC
clone_size: .; d_call: .; v_call: TRBV6-5; j_call: TRBJ2-2; cdr3_aa: CASRGLGGGGGELFF; cdr3_nt: TGTGCCAGCAGGGGGTTGGGGGGGGGCGGCGGGGAGCTGTTTTTT
clone_size: .; d_call: .; v_call: TRBV7-2; j_call: TRBJ2-7; cdr3_aa: CASSLVDRATYEQYF; cdr3_nt: TGTGCCAGCAGCTTAGTGGACAGAGCCACCTACGAGCAGTACTTC
clone_size: .; d_call: .; v_call: TRBV7-9; j_call: TRBJ2-1; cdr3_aa: CASSLDTNEQFF; cdr3_nt: TGTGCCAGCAGCTTAGATACAAATGAGCAGTTCTTC
clone_size: .; d_call: TRBD1; v_call: TRBV30; j_call: TRBJ1-5; cdr3_aa: CAVGQGGNQPQHF; cdr3_nt: TGTGCCGTCGGACAGGGTGGCAATCAGCCCCAGCATTTT
clone_size: .; d_call: .; v_call: TRBV30; j_call: TRBJ1-5; cdr3_aa: CAWSKTQGANQPQHF; cdr3_nt: TGTGCCTGGAGTAAAACGCAGGGTGCAAATCAGCCCCAGCATTTT
clone_size: .; d_call: TRBD1; v_call: TRBV7-2; j_call: TRBJ2-5; cdr3_aa: CASSRDSRGTQYF; cdr3_nt: TGTGCCAGCAGCAGGGACAGTCGGGGGACCCAGTACTTC
clone_size: .; d_call: .; v_call: TRBV7-9; j_call: TRBJ2-2; cdr3_aa: CASSPPGRLVGGELFF; cdr3_nt: TGTGCCAGCAGCCCACCCGGTAGACTAGTGGGCGGGGAGCTGTTTTTT
clone_size: .; d_call: TRBD1; v_call: TRBV18; j_call: TRBJ2-1; cdr3_aa: CASSPSGQGAYNEQFF; cdr3_nt: TGTGCCAGCTCACCTTCGGGACAGGGGGCTTACAATGAGCAGTTCTTC
clone_size: .; d_call: .; v_call: TRBV30; j_call: TRBJ2-7; cdr3_aa: CAWSEGTGRDEQYF; cdr3_nt: TGTGCCTGGAGTGAGGGGACCGGCCGGGACGAGCAGTACTTC
clone_size: .; d_call: .; v_call: TRBV30; j_call: TRBJ1-4; cdr3_aa: CAWSVRGEKLFF; cdr3_nt: TGTGCCTGGAGTGTAAGAGGAGAAAAACTGTTTTTT
clone_size: .; d_call: .; v_call: TRBV6-5; j_call: TRBJ1-1; cdr3_aa: CASSYSRFQGNTEAFF; cdr3_nt: TGTGCCAGCAGTTACTCGAGATTTCAGGGGAACACTGAAGCTTTCTTT
clone_size: .; d_call: .; v_call: TRBV5-1; j_call: TRBJ2-5; cdr3_aa: CASSLLDSPYQETQYF; cdr3_nt: TGCGCCAGCAGCTTGTTGGACTCTCCGTACCAAGAGACCCAGTACTTC
clone_size: .; d_call: .; v_call: TRBV6-5; j_call: TRBJ2-3; cdr3_aa: CASTYGRATMDTQYF; cdr3_nt: TGTGCCAGCACGTACGGAAGGGCTACCATGGATACGCAGTATTTT
clone_size: .; d_call: .; v_call: TRBV11-2; j_call: TRBJ1-5; cdr3_aa: CASSLYGYQPQHF; cdr3_nt: TGTGCCAGCAGCTTATACGGGTATCAGCCCCAGCATTTT
clone_size: .; d_call: .; v_call: TRBV10-3; j_call: TRBJ1-5; cdr3_aa: CAISESGRGDQPQHF; cdr3_nt: TGTGCCATCAGTGAGTCGGGTAGGGGCGATCAGCCCCAGCATTTT
clone_size: .; d_call: TRBD1; v_call: TRBV5-8; j_call: TRBJ2-2; cdr3_aa: CASSLAPGGPRTGELFF; cdr3_nt: TGTGCCAGCAGCTTGGCGCCAGGGGGCCCCCGCACCGGGGAGCTGTTTTTT
clone_size: .; d_call: .; v_call: TRBV6-5; j_call: TRBJ1-6; cdr3_aa: CASSEWTYNSPLHF; cdr3_nt: TGTGCCAGCAGCGAGTGGACGTATAATTCACCCCTCCACTTT